This T cell receptor beta chain is drawn from a study of cytomegalovirus exposure and HLA in healthy donors. Across the study: Genetic ancestry analysis placed around four fifths of the 398 donors that were genotyped in the Caucasian-associated cluster.

13 Jbeta primers and 60 Vbeta primers were used for the PCR. The protocol was immunoSEQ multiplex PCR, while the TCRdb copy is restricted to in-frame clones and leaves out a portion. The profile shows approximately 140,000 clones, approximately 79% of them singletons. Whole-study findings and limits: The authors assumed roughly uniform sequencing depth across donors for presence/absence analyses.

CDR1 and CDR2 (germline): SGHNT, YYREEE (reference sequence). The CDR3 runs 15 residues. V lost 2 bases, J lost 0 bases, and 12 bases lay in between. The sample holds one count of this clone. Its target is not known. The receptor's source is a woman aged 40 to 50 in good health and CMV-seropositive. The sample was PBMCs. The chain is built from TRBV5-4 and TRBJ2-7; possibly TRBD2 for D (6 bases). CDR3 DNA sequence: TGTGCCAGCAGCTTAGGGGCGGGGAGCTCCTACGAGCAGTACTTC. Protein sequence: CASSLGAGSSYEQYF.